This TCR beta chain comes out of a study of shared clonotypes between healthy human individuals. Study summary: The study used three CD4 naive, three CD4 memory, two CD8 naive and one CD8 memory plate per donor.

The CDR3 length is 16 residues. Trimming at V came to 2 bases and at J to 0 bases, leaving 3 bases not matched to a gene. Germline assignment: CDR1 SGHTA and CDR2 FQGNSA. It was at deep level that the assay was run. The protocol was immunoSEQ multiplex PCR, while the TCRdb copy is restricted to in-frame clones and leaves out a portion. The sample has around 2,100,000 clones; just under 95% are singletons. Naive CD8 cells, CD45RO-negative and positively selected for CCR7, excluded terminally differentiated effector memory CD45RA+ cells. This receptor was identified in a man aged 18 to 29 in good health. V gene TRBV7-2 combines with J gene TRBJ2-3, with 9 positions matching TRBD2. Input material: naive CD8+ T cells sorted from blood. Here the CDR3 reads CASSLWSGGSTDTQYF. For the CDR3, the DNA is TGTGCCAGCAGCTTATGGAGCGGGGGGAGCACAGATACGCAGTATTTT.